This paragraph reports one TCR beta chain. Sequencing of TCR beta was carried out in blood CD8+ and CD4+ T cells. Isolation of CD8+ and CD4+ T cells was performed negatively, whereas enrichment of TEMRA cells was done by FACS. The V and J ends lost 5 bases and 4 bases respectively, with 14 bases between them. Germline CDR1 reads GTSNPN; CDR2 reads SVGIG (reference sequence). The CDR3 loop spans 13 amino acids. The RNA input was roughly 0.45 to 1 ug, and it was reverse transcribed with random hexamers. TCRdb passed the immunoSEQ multiplex PCR reads through MiXCR, listing each CDR3 protein once. The profile shows some 150,000 distinct CDR3 sequences, around 95% of them singletons. The sample belongs to a study of CD8 T cells in Susac syndrome.

This chain connects TRBV30 to TRBJ1-1, with D perhaps TRBD1 (6 bases). What was sequenced was CD8+ T cells from PBMCs. This receptor was obtained from a human donor with multiple sclerosis. The CDR3 coding sequence is TGTGCCTGGGTTACAGGGTGGGGCACTGAAGCTTTCTTT. Protein: CAWVTGWGTEAFF. Filled out from reference TRBV30 and TRBJ1-1, the complete variable domain reads SQTIHQWPATLVQPVGSPLSLECTVEGTSNPNLYWYRQAAGRGLQLLFYSVGIGQISSEVPQNLSASRPQDRQFILSSKKLLLSDSGFYLCAWVTGWGTEAFFGQGTRLTVV.